This T cell receptor beta chain appears in the sequencing data of a study of blood T cell repertoires in COVID-19. Study-level background: COVID-19 samples from acute and convalescent phases originated in the United States, Italy and Spain. Sources were T cells, B-cell-depleted T cells, or PBMCs; the material itself was cDNA or gDNA.

Original analysis: How many nucleated cells were present was estimated from reference gene primer amplification. Only in-frame clones appear in the TCRdb table, and some are missing; sequencing was by immunoSEQ multiplex PCR. V and J calls and clone size come straight from that table; D and trimming were deduced from the DNA. The profile covers roughly 260,000 clones, with approximately 80% appearing a single time and over 3% taken by the ten largest. The CDR3 loop spans 14 amino acids. Germline V gene lookup returns CDR1 SEHNR and CDR2 FQNEAQ (reference sequence). V shed 3 bases and J shed 6 bases, with 11 bases lying between them.

Sequences were obtained from peripheral blood. This TCR was sampled from a woman aged 40 to 49 with active or convalescent COVID-19. The V and J genes are TRBV7-9 and TRBJ2-2; TRBD2 might be the D (7 bases). The CDR3, as DNA: TGTGCCAGCAGCTTCGGGGGGCTAGCCGGGGAGCTGTTTTTT. It encodes CASSFGGLAGELFF.